The 4 T cell receptor beta chains given below trace back to one sample, sequenced in a study of type 1 and type 2 diabetes patients. The PCR template was genomic DNA. Multiplex PCR with 30 forward and 13 reverse primers amplified the TCR beta CDR3. From the multiplex PCR reads, TCRdb called clonotypes with MiXCR, one entry per CDR3 protein. Among approximately 260,000 distinct CDR3 sequences, around 47% were seen once, and the ten largest hold roughly 15%. The specimen sequenced was peripheral blood mononuclear cells (PBMCs). Receptors were obtained from a man aged 18 to 29 with type 2 diabetes.

J is TRBJ2-7 and V is TRBV28, with D possibly matching TRBD1 (6 bases). The V and J ends lost 4 bases and 3 bases respectively, with 19 bases between them. Germline V CDR1 and CDR2: MDHEN, SYDVKM. The length of the CDR3 is 16 residues. The CDR3 DNA is TGTGCCAGCAGTTCCGAAACAGGGAACCCTTTCTACGAGCAGTACTTC. Translating it yields CASSSETGNPFYEQYF.

This clonotype was observed a handful of times. This chain connects TRBV19 to TRBJ1-2; D uncertain. V lost 8 bases and J 2 bases, leaving 9 bases between the germline ends. Germline V gene lookup returns CDR1 LNHDA and CDR2 SQIVND (reference sequence). CDR3 length equals 12 residues. The CDR3 here is CASRDKNYGYTF. The CDR3 coding sequence is TGTGCCAGTCGCGATAAGAACTATGGCTACACCTTC.

The chain recombines TRBV6-5 with TRBJ1-1, with D possibly being TRBD1 (6 bases). The CDR3 extends over 17 amino acids. The V end was cut by 2 bases, the J end by 1 base, with 17 bases between. Germline V lookup: CDR1 MNHEY, CDR2 SVGAGI. The CDR3 nucleotides read TGTGCCAGCAGTTACCAAGAACCAGGGGTCAGGAACACTGAAGCTTTCTTT. Amino acids: CASSYQEPGVRNTEAFF.

The chain has TRBV3-1 and TRBJ2-7; 8 nucleotides line up with TRBD2. The CDR3 runs 14 residues. Losses at the gene ends were 4 bases for V and 6 bases for J; bases not matched to a gene: 8. Germline lookup yields CDR1 LGHDT and CDR2 YNNKEL (reference sequence). CDR3 region: CASSRLTSEGEQYF. In DNA, the CDR3 is TGTGCCAGCAGCCGTCTGACTAGCGAGGGCGAGCAGTACTTC.